Presented here are 32 T cell receptor beta chains from one specimen sequenced in a study of identical twins (dated by TCRdb to the mid-2010s). Receptor libraries were prepared by 5' RACE. These reads were obtained on an Illumina HiSeq 2000. The public reads were reanalyzed by TCRdb: fastp trimming at Q25, MiXCR alignment, in-frame beta chains only. Merged by CDR3 protein, the rows form single entries marked with the most common genes and DNA. In this sample the table shows more than 400,000 distinct CDR3 sequences, about 15% of which occur a single time. The ten largest clones capture around 0.48% of the sample. These data were likewise used in another study, on yellow fever vaccine responses in identical twins.

Sequencing was performed on CD4+ T cells sorted from blood. All receptors come from a young woman in good health.

The chain joins TRBV28 to TRBJ1-4; D unclear. Per the germline V gene, CDR1 is MDHEN and CDR2 is SYDVKM. Between the trimmed V and J ends, which lost 2 bases and 0 bases, there was a span of 7 bases. This CDR3 is 15 amino acids long. As DNA, the CDR3 is TGTGCCAGCAGTTTAATGGGTGCAACTAATGAAAAACTGTTTTTT. Protein: CASSLMGATNEKLFF.

This clonotype was detected ten times or more. The J gene is TRBJ2-7, the V gene TRBV6-2 or TRBV6-3, with unresolved D. Germline V lookup: CDR1 MNHEY, CDR2 SVGEGT. The CDR3 is made up of 12 amino acids. Trimming removed 5 bases from V and 0 bases from J, with 5 bases in between. The CDR3 nucleotides read TGTGCCAGCAGTGAGAGCTCCTACGAGCAGTACGTC. Its protein product is CASSESSYEQYV.

The chain is built from TRBV11-2 and TRBJ2-5, with 7 bases identical to TRBD2. V lost 2 bases and J lost 3; bases outside the gene matches: 12. CDR1 and CDR2 from the germline V gene are SGHAT and FQNNGV. CDR3 length equals 17 residues. The CDR3 DNA reads TGTGCCAGCAGCTTAAAAGGGAGGATCAGCGGGGAAGAGACCCAGTACTTC. This sequence encodes CASSLKGRISGEETQYF.

This clonotype was seen at least ten times. This sequence joins TRBV12-3 or TRBV12-4 and TRBJ2-5; D gene uncertain. The ends were cut back, 8 bases at V and 1 base at J, with 8 bases in the middle. This CDR3 is 12 amino acids long. The CDR3 DNA follows: TGTGCCAGCGGTGGGTTCCAAGAGACCCAGTACTTC. This codes for CASGGFQETQYF.

This clonotype appeared many times. The rearrangement joins TRBV15 to TRBJ2-7; 8 bases align to TRBD1. The CDR3 consists of 13 residues. Germline assignment: CDR1 LNHNV and CDR2 YYDKDF (reference sequence). V lost 3 bases and J lost 4; bases outside the gene matches: 2. The CDR3 sequence is CATSSNRGYEQYF. Written as DNA, the CDR3 is TGTGCCACCAGCAGCAACAGGGGGTACGAGCAGTACTTC.

This clonotype was found a few times. J is TRBJ1-2 and V is TRBV6-5; D uncertain. Deletions cut 0 bases from V and 1 base from J, with 9 bases between. The CDR3 has 15 amino acids. Germline values: CDR1 MNHEY, CDR2 SVGAGI. The CDR3 DNA reads as TGTGCCAGCAGTTACTCCCGCACCGTTAACTATGGCTACACCTTC. Translating it yields CASSYSRTVNYGYTF.

This clonotype occurred a few times. This rearrangement joins TRBV10-3 to TRBJ1-2; 7 positions agree with TRBD1. V lost 11 bases, J lost 6 bases, and 12 bases stayed unmatched. The CDR3 runs to 13 residues. The V gene's germline CDR1 is ENHRY and CDR2 SYGVKD. The CDR3 protein is CAAGSGQANGYTF. The CDR3 DNA follows: TGTGCCGCCGGGTCCGGACAGGCAAATGGCTACACCTTC.

This clonotype turned up a few times. The genes are TRBV7-9 and TRBJ1-4; D not certain. Trimming shortened V by 2 bases and J by 7 bases, and 11 bases separated the two germline ends. CDR3 length: 14 residues. Germline loops: CDR1 SEHNR, CDR2 FQNEAQ (reference sequence). The CDR3 here is CASSLHLRPEKLFF. The CDR3 bases are TGTGCCAGCAGCTTACATCTACGTCCTGAAAAACTGTTTTTT.

The V call is TRBV4-1, the J call TRBJ2-7; D perhaps matches TRBD1 (5 bases). V gave up 2 bases and J gave up 3 bases, with 17 bases separating them. The CDR3 totals 16 residues. CDR1 is MGHRA, CDR2 YSYEKL, per germline. The CDR3: CASSQQTGSGFYEQYV. DNA of the CDR3: TGCGCCAGCAGCCAACAAACAGGCTCTGGATTCTACGAGCAGTACGTC.

This clonotype was observed at least ten times. The J gene is TRBJ2-1, the V gene TRBV6-2 or TRBV6-3; perhaps TRBD2 as D (6 bases). The V and J ends lost 6 bases and 1 base respectively, with 10 bases between them. CDR3 length: 14 amino acids. Germline V lookup: CDR1 MNHEY, CDR2 SVGEGT. CDR3 coding DNA: TGTGCCAGCAGCCAGAGCGGGTCCTACAATGAGCAGTTCTTC. The encoded protein is CASSQSGSYNEQFF.

The chain joins TRBV11-3 to TRBJ2-1; D unclear. This CDR3 has 13 residues. With 3 bases removed from V and 7 bases from J, the gap between germline ends came to 10 bases. Germline loops: CDR1 SGHNT, CDR2 YENEEA. The CDR3 DNA is TGTGCCAGCAGCTTTGAAGAATTTAATGAGCAGTTCTTC. Its translation: CASSFEEFNEQFF.

This chain connects TRBV6-5 to TRBJ1-1; perhaps TRBD1 as D (6 bases). The CDR3 length is 11 residues. Trimming took off 8 bases at V and 4 bases at J, with 8 bases between the two ends. Germline values: CDR1 MNHEY, CDR2 SVGAGI. Here the CDR3 reads CASEGGTEAFF. CDR3 bases: TGTGCCAGCGAGGGGGGCACTGAAGCTTTCTTT.

This clonotype appeared many times. The chain links TRBV10-3 to TRBJ2-7; 10 positions match TRBD1. Losses at the gene ends were 2 bases for V and 5 bases for J; bases not matched to a gene: 6. Germline CDR1 ENHRY, CDR2 SYGVKD. The CDR3 contains 15 residues. CDR3 loop: CAISEEGTGDDEQYV. The DNA for the CDR3 is TGTGCCATCAGTGAGGAGGGGACAGGGGACGACGAGCAGTACGTC.

This chain joins TRBV5-1 and TRBJ2-3; 12 bases are shared with TRBD2. This CDR3 contains 21 residues. The germline gives CDR1 SGHRS, CDR2 YFSETQ. Unmatched junction bases numbered 18, after V lost 4 bases and J lost 0 bases. CDR3 coding DNA: TGCGCCAGCAGCCCGTGGGGCCAGACTAGCGGGGGTAGGACTAGCACAGATACGCAGTATTTT. It specifies CASSPWGQTSGGRTSTDTQYF.

J is TRBJ2-7 and V is TRBV25-1; the D call may be TRBD1 or TRBD2 (5 bases each). The germline V gene encodes CDR1 MGHDK and CDR2 SYGVNS. Trimming pared 3 bases from V and 6 bases from J, leaving 24 bases between. CDR3 length: 17 residues. CDR3 amino acids: CASSDLPSGPRPSEQYV. CDR3 bases: TGTGCCAGCAGTGATTTACCCTCGGGACCGAGGCCATCCGAGCAGTACGTC.

This rearrangement joins TRBV10-3 to TRBJ1-1; TRBD1 is a possible D gene (5 bases). This CDR3 has 13 amino acids. Germline V lookup: CDR1 ENHRY, CDR2 SYGVKD. V dropped 10 bases and J dropped 4 bases, with 16 bases sitting between them. The CDR3 sequence: CATRDFQATEAFF. CDR3 nucleotide sequence: TGTGCCACGAGGGACTTCCAAGCCACTGAAGCTTTCTTT.

The chain links TRBV28 to TRBJ2-3; TRBD2 matches at 8 bases. The germline CDR1 and CDR2 sequences are MDHEN and SYDVKM. After removal of 10 bases from V and 5 bases from J, the junction contained 17 bases not matched to a gene. This CDR3 has 16 residues. The CDR3 region has the DNA TGTGCCAAAACCCTAGGACCGCGGGAGGTGGTAGATACGCAGTATTTT. Protein product: CAKTLGPREVVDTQYF.

This clonotype was detected a few times. The CDR3 nucleotides read TGTGCCAGCAAATCGGACAGGGCTAGGGGCTACACCTTC. It codes for CASKSDRARGYTF. V and J are TRBV6-1 and TRBJ1-2; TRBD1 agrees at 8 bases. V lost 7 bases and J lost 8; bases outside the gene matches: 9. Germline CDR1 reads MNHNS; CDR2 reads SASEGT. The CDR3 length is 13 residues.

This clonotype was seen only a few times. The chain joins TRBV11-2 to TRBJ2-3, with 8 positions matching TRBD2. The germline V gene encodes CDR1 SGHAT and CDR2 FQNNGV. Unmatched junction bases numbered 7, after V lost 0 bases and J lost 5 bases. The CDR3 is 16 residues long. CDR3 DNA sequence: TGTGCCAGCAGCTTAGATTGGCGGGGGGCTGGAGATACGCAGTATTTT. This codes for CASSLDWRGAGDTQYF.

This sequence joins TRBV5-1 and TRBJ2-1; D gene uncertain. Germline CDR1 and CDR2: SGHRS and YFSETQ. This CDR3 has 14 residues. V lost 6 bases and J lost 5, with 15 bases in between. Here the CDR3 reads CASTWWQTNNEQFF. The DNA of the CDR3 is TGCGCCAGCACCTGGTGGCAGACGAACAATGAGCAGTTCTTC.

A few counts support this clonotype. V usage is TRBV20-1 and J usage is TRBJ2-2; unclear D gene. The CDR3 length is 13 residues. Deletions cut 6 bases from V and 8 bases from J, with 16 bases between. Germline values: CDR1 DFQATT, CDR2 SNEGSKA (reference sequence). Here the CDR3 reads CSAPILVGGELFF. As DNA, the CDR3 is TGCAGTGCCCCAATCTTAGTGGGGGGGGAGCTGTTTTTT.

This clonotype was detected a few times. This chain's CDR3 is CASSDRTGTPNVLTF. For the CDR3, the DNA is TGTGCCAGCAGTGACCGTACAGGGACCCCCAACGTCCTGACTTTC. The chain joins TRBV28 to TRBJ2-6, with D possibly TRBD1 on 6 matching bases. Germline CDR1 reads MDHEN; CDR2 reads SYDVKM. V lost 5 bases and J 8 bases, leaving 16 bases between the germline ends. The CDR3 consists of 15 residues.

There are a few counts of this clonotype. The chain has TRBV6-5 and TRBJ2-5; D perhaps matches TRBD2 (5 bases). Germline lookup yields CDR1 MNHEY and CDR2 SVGAGI. This CDR3 is 16 amino acids long. Trimming left V 0 bases short and J 7 bases short, with 18 bases between. The CDR3 coding sequence is TGTGCCAGCAGTTACTCGAGCTTGGGGAGTGCAAGGACCCAGTACTTC. This translates into CASSYSSLGSARTQYF.

The V gene is TRBV12-3 or TRBV12-4, the J gene TRBJ2-1; TRBD2 matches at 10 bases. The CDR3 is 15 amino acids. V trimming: 6 bases; J trimming: 5 bases; junction bases outside the gene matches: 7. This CDR3 reads CASRPTSGVHNEQFF. The CDR3 DNA follows: TGTGCCAGCAGACCCACTAGCGGGGTCCACAATGAGCAGTTCTTC.

The table lists this clonotype with many counts. V is TRBV11-3 and J is TRBJ2-1; tentatively, D is TRBD1 (6 bases). The CDR3 covers 16 residues. CDR1 SGHNT and CDR2 YENEEA come from the germline V gene. V dropped 0 bases and J dropped 7 bases, with 16 bases sitting between them. CDR3 coding DNA: TGTGCCAGCAGCTTAGATCCAGGGGTTGGGTCGAATGAGCAGTTCTTC. Its protein is CASSLDPGVGSNEQFF.

This chain uses TRBV2 with TRBJ2-4; 8 bases agree with TRBD1. The V gene's germline CDR1 is SNHLY and CDR2 FYNNEI. J was trimmed by 1 base and V by 5 bases; bases with no gene match: 4. The CDR3 runs to 15 residues. CDR3 sequence reads: CASSTDREAKNIQYF. The CDR3 nucleotides read TGTGCCAGCAGTACGGACAGGGAGGCCAAAAACATTCAGTACTTC. The whole variable domain, filled in from reference TRBV2 and TRBJ2-4, reads EPEVTQTPSHQVTQMGQEVILRCVPISNHLYFYWYRQILGQKVEFLVSFYNNEISEKSEIFDDQFSVERPDGSNFTLKIRSTKLEDSAMYFCASSTDREAKNIQYFGAGTRLSVL.

This chain uses TRBV12-3 or TRBV12-4 with TRBJ2-5; 14 bases map to TRBD2. The ends lost 4 bases at V and 5 bases at J; junction bases unmatched: 12. CDR3 length: 18 amino acids. CDR3 residues: CASSSGTSGSIMLETQYF. CDR3 DNA: TGTGCCAGCAGTTCCGGGACTAGCGGGAGTATTATGTTGGAGACCCAGTACTTC.

This clonotype turned up a few times. The J gene is TRBJ2-1, the V gene TRBV24-1; 9 bases are a match to TRBD2. With 4 bases clipped from V and 4 bases from J, the junction kept 7 bases outside the gene matches. Germline V gene lookup returns CDR1 KGHDR and CDR2 SFDVKD. The CDR3 covers 16 residues. This CDR3 is CATSESSGGFYNEQFF. In nucleotides, the CDR3 is TGTGCCACCAGTGAATCCAGCGGGGGGTTTTACAATGAGCAGTTCTTC.

The gene calls are TRBV4-1 and TRBJ2-7, with D unclear. Trimming removed 1 base from V and 3 bases from J, with 13 bases in between. The CDR3 totals 15 residues. Germline lookup yields CDR1 MGHRA and CDR2 YSYEKL. The CDR3 loop is CASSQGNHTIYEQYF. The CDR3 DNA is TGCGCCAGCAGCCAAGGAAACCATACCATCTACGAGCAGTACTTC.

The chain carries TRBV12-3 or TRBV12-4 and TRBJ2-1; D remains ambiguous. The CDR3 has 13 amino acids. With 3 bases removed from V and 6 bases from J, the gap between germline ends came to 9 bases. CDR3 amino acids: CASSLSLVNEQFF. The CDR3 region has the DNA TGTGCCAGCAGTTTGTCGCTAGTCAATGAGCAGTTCTTC.

The V call is TRBV6-5, the J call TRBJ2-1; tentative D call: TRBD2 (6 bases). Germline V lookup: CDR1 MNHEY, CDR2 SVGAGI. The CDR3 totals 15 residues. The V gene lost 2 bases and the J gene lost 2 bases, with 10 bases spanning the gap. This chain's CDR3 is CASSYTGLTYNEQFF. CDR3 bases: TGTGCCAGCAGTTACACGGGACTCACCTACAATGAGCAGTTCTTC.

The V gene is TRBV4-1, the J gene TRBJ2-2; 9 bases are a match to TRBD2. V shed 3 bases, J shed 4 bases, and the junction held 9 bases outside the gene matches. The CDR3 extends over 17 amino acids. Germline assignment: CDR1 MGHRA and CDR2 YSYEKL. CDR3 sequence (DNA): TGCGCCAGCAGCCAGGGTCTAGCGGGGATAATCACCGGGGAGCTGTTTTTT. Amino acids: CASSQGLAGIITGELFF.